This TCR beta chain is drawn from a study of Tregs in tolerant kidney transplant recipients. The method was immunoSEQ multiplex PCR; TCRdb's version includes in-frame clones alone and lacks a portion of them. The sample table sets out about 15,000 clones. Comment on this clone: The CDR3 extends 3 residues past the end of the read, so its final part is completed from the germline J gene.

The nonmyeloablative bone marrow transplants came from related graft donors, with transient mixed chimerism. CDR1 is MDHEN, CDR2 SYDVKM, per germline. The CDR3 loop spans 11 amino acids. The material sequenced was CD4+ T cells from blood (PBMCs), taken 12 months after the transplant. This clonotype originated in a human patient who received a combined kidney and bone marrow transplant. The T cells may partly be graft donor cells. This chain joins TRBV28 and TRBJ1-1; 9 positions match TRBD1. The CDR3 region is CASIQQGAAFF. The covered CDR3 bases are TGTGCCAGCATTCAACAGGGGGCC.